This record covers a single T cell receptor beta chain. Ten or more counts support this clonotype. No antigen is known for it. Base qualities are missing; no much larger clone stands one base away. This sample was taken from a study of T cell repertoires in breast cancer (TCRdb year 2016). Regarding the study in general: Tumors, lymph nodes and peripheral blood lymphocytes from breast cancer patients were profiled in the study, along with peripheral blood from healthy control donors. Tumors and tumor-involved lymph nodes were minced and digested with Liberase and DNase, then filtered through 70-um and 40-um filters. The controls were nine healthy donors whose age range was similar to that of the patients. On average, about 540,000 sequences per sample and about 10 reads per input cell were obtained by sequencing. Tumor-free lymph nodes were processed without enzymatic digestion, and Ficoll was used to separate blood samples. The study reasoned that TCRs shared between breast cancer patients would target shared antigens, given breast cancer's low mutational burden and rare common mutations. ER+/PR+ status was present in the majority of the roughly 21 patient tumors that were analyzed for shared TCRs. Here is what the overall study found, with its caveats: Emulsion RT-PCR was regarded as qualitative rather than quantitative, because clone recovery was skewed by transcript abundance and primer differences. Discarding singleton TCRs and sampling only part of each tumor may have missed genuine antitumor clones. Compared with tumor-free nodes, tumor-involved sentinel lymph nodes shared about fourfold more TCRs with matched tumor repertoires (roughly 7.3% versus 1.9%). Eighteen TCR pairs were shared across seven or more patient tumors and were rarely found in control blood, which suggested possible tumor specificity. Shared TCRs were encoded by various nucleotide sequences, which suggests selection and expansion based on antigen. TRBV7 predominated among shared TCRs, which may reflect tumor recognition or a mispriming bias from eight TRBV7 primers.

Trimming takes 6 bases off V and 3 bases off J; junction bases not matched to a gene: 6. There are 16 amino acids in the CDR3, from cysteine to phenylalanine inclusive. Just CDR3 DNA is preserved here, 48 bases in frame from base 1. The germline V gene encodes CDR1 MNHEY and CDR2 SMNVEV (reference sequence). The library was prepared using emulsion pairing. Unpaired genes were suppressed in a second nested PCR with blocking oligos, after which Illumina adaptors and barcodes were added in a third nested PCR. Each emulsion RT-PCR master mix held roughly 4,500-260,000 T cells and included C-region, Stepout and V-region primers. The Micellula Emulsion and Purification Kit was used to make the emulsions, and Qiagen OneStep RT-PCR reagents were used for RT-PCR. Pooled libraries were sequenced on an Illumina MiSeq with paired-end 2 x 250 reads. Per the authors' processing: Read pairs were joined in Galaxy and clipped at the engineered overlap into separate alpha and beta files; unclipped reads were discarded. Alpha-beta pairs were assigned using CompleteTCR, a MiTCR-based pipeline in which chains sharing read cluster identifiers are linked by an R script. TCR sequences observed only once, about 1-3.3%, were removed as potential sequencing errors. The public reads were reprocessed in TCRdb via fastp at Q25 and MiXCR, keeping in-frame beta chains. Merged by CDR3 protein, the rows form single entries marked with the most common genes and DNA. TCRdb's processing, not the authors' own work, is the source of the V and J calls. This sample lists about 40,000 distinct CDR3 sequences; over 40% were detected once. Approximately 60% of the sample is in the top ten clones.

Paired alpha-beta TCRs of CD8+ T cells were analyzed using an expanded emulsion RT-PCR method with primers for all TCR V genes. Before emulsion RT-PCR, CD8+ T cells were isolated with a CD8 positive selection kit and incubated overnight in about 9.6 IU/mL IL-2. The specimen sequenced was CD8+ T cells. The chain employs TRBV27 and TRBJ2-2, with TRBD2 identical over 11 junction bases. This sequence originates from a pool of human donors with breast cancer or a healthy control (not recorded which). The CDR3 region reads CASRVTSGAHTGELFF. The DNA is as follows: TGTGCCAGCAGAGTGACTAGCGGGGCCCACACCGGGGAGCTGTTTTTT.